The clone carrying this T cell receptor beta chain was detected only a few times. The antigen is undetermined. This entry is derived from a study of cytomegalovirus exposure and HLA in healthy donors. Primers: 60 Vbeta forward and 13 Jbeta reverse. Produced via immunoSEQ multiplex PCR; TCRdb's table is partial and in-frame only. The table includes about 200,000 clones, around 75% detected once. Overall study results and limits: Researchers had no immune exposure information except CMV serostatus available. Excluded were some V segments that proved indistinguishable, including TRBV6-2 and TRBV6-3. DRB1 had the most TCR associations and HLA-C the fewest, a later analysis found, with rates varying by HLA locus.

This CDR3 region has 17 residues. Germline V gene sequence: CDR1 MNHNS, CDR2 SASEGT. V gave up 2 bases and J gave up 4 bases; unmatched junction bases: 6. What was sequenced was PBMCs. The receptor comes from a woman in her twenties or thirties in good health and CMV-seronegative. The V call is TRBV6-1, the J call TRBJ2-1; 12 positions agree with TRBD2. The CDR3: CASSETTSGGLYNEQFF. CDR3 DNA sequence: TGTGCCAGCAGTGAAACGACTAGCGGGGGCCTTTACAATGAGCAGTTCTTC.